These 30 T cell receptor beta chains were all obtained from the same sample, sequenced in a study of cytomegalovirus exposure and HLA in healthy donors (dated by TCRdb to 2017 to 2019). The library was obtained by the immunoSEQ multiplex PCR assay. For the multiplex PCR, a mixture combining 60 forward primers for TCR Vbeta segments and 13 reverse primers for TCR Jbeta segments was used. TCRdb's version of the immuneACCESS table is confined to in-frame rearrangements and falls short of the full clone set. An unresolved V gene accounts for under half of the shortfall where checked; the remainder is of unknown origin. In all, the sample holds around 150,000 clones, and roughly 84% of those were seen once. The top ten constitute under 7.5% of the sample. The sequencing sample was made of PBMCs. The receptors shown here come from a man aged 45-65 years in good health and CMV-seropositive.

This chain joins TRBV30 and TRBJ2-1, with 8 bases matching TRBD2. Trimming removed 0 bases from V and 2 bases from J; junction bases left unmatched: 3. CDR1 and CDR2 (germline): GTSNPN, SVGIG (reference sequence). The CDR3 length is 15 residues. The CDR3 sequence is CAWSVPAGAYNEQFF. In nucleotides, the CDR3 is TGTGCCTGGAGTGTACCAGCGGGAGCCTACAATGAGCAGTTCTTC.

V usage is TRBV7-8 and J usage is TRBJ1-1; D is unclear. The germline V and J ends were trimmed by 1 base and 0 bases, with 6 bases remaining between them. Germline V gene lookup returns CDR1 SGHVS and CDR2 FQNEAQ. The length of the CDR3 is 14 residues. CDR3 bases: TGTGCCAGCAGCTTAGGGCGGATGAACACTGAAGCTTTCTTT. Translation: CASSLGRMNTEAFF.

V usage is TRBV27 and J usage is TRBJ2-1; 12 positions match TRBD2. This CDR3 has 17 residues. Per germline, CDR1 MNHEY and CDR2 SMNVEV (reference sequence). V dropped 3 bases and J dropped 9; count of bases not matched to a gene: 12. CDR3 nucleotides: TGTGCCAGCAGTTTGGTTAGGGGGCTAGCGGGAGGGGGTGAGCAGTTCTTC. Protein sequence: CASSLVRGLAGGGEQFF.

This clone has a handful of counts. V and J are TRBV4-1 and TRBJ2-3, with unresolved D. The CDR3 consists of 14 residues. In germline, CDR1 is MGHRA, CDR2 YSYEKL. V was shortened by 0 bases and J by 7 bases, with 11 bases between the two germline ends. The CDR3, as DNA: TGCGCCAGCAGCCAAGATCGTGGCTTGAATACGCAGTATTTT. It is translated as CASSQDRGLNTQYF.

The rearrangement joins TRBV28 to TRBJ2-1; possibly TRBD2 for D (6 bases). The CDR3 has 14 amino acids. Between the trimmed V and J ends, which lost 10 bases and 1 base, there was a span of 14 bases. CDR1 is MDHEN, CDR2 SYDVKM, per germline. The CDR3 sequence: CATLSGSSYNEQFF. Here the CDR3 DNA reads TGTGCCACCCTTAGCGGCTCGTCCTACAATGAGCAGTTCTTC.

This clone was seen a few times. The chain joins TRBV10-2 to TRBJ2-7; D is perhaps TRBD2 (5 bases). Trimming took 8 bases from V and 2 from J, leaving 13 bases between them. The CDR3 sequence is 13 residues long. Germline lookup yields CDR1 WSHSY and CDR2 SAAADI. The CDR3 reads CASRHTSTYEQYV. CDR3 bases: TGCGCCAGCCGCCACACTAGTACCTACGAGCAGTACGTC.

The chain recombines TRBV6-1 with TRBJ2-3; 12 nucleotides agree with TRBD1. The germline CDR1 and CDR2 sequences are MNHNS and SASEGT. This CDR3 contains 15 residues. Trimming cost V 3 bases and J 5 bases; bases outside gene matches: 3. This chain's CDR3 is CASSEGQGARDTQYF. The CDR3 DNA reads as TGTGCCAGCAGTGAGGGACAGGGGGCGCGAGATACGCAGTATTTT.

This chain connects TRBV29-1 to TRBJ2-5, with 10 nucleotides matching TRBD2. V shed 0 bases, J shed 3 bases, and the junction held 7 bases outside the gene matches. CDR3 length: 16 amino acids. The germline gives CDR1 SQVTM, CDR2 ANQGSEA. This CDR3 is CSVEDLSGTSEETQYF. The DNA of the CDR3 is TGCAGCGTTGAAGATCTGTCCGGGACTAGCGAAGAGACCCAGTACTTC.

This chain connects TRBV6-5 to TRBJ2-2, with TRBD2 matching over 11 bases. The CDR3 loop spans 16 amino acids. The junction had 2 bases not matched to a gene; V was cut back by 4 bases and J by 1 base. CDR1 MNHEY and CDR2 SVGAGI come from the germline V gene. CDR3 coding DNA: TGTGCCAGCAGTTTTGGACTAGCGGGGAACACCGGGGAGCTGTTTTTT. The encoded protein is CASSFGLAGNTGELFF.

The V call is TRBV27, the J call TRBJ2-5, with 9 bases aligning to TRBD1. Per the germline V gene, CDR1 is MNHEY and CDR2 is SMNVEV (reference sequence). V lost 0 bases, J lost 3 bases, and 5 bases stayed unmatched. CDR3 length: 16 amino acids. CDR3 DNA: TGTGCCAGCAGTTTATCCATACGGACAGGGGAAGAGACCCAGTACTTC. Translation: CASSLSIRTGEETQYF.

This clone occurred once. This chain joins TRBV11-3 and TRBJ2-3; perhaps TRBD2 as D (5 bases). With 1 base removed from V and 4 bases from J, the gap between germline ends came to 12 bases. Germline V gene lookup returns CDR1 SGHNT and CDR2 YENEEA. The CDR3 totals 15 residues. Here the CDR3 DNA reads TGTGCCAGCAGCTTAGCGGGGTTGGTGGCAGATACGCAGTATTTT. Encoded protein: CASSLAGLVADTQYF.

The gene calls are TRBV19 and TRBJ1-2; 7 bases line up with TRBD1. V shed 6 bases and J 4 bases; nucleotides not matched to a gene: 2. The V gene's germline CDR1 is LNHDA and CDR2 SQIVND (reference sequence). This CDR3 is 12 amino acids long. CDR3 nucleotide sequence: TGTGCCAGTAGCGACAGGGTCTATGGCTACACCTTC. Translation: CASSDRVYGYTF.

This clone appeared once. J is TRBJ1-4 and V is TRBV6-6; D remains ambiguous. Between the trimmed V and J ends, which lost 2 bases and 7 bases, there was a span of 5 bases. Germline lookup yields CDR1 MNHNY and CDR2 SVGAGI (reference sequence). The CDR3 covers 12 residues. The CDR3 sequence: CASSYTGEKLFF. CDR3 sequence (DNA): TGTGCCAGCAGTTACACGGGTGAAAAACTGTTTTTT.

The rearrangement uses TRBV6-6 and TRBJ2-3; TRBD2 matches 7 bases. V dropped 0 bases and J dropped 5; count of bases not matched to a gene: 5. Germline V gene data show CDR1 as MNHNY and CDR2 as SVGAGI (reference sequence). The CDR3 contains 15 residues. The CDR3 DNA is TGTGCCAGCAGTTACTCGGAGGGAGGGGTAGATACGCAGTATTTT. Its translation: CASSYSEGGVDTQYF.

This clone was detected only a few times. DNA for the CDR3: TGCGCCAGCAGTGAGTCGACTAGCGGGACGTACTTC. Protein sequence: CASSESTSGTYF. The chain couples TRBV10-2 to TRBJ2-5, with TRBD2 matching over 11 bases. Looked up from germline, CDR1 is WSHSY and CDR2 is SAAADI. The CDR3 is made up of 12 amino acids. The V gene end was trimmed by 0 bases and the J gene end by 13 bases; junction bases not matched to a gene: 1.

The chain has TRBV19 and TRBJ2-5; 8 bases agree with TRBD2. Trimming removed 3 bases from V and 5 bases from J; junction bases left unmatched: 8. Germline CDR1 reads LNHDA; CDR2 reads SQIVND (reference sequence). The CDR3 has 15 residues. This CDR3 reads CASSMITGGPETQYF. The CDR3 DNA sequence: TGTGCCAGTAGTATGATTACGGGAGGGCCGGAGACCCAGTACTTC.

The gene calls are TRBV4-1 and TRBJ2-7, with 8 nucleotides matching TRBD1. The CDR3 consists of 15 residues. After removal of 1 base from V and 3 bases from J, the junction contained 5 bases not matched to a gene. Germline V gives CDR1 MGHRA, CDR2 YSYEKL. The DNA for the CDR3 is TGCGCCAGCAGCCAAGCCTTCGGACAGGGCTACGAGCAGTACTTC. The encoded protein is CASSQAFGQGYEQYF.

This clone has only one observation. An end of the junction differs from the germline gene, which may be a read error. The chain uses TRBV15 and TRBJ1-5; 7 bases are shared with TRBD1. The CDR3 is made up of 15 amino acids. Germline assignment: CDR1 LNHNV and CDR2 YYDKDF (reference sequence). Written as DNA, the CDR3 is TGTGCCACCAGCCGAGACAGGGCGGTGTGGCAGCCCCAGCATTTT. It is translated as CATSRDRAVWQPQHF. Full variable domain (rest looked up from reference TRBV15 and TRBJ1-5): DAMVIQNPRYQVTQFGKPVTLSCSQTLNHNVMYWYQQKSSQAPKLLFHYYDKDFNNEADTPDNFQSRRPNTSFCFLDIRSPGLGDTAMYLCATSRDRAVWQPQHFGDGTRLSIL.

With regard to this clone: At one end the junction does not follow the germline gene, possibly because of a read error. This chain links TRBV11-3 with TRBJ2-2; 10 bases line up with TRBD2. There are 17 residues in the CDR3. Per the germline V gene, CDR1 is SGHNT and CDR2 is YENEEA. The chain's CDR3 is CASSLPPGLAKTGELFF. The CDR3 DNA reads TGTGCCAGCAGCCTACCACCGGGACTAGCGAAAACCGGGGAGCTGTTTTTT.

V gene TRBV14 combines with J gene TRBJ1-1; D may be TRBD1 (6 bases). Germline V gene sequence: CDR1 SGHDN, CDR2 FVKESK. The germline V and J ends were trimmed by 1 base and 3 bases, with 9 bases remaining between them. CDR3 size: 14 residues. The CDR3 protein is CASSQGNRDTEAFF. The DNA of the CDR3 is TGTGCCAGCAGCCAAGGGAACAGGGACACTGAAGCTTTCTTT.

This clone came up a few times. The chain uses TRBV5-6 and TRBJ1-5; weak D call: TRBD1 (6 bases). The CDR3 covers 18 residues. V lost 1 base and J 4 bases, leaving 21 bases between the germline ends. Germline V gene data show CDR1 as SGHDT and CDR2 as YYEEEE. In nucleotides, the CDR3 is TGTGCCAGCAGCTTGACTGAGGGGGGAGGGGGTAGTAATCAGCCCCAGCATTTT. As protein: CASSLTEGGGGSNQPQHF.

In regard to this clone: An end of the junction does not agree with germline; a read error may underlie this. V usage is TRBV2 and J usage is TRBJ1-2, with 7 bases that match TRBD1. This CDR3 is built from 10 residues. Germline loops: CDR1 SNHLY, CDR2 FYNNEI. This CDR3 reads CASSEWDSRF. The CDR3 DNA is TGTGCCAGCAGTGAGTGGGACAGTCGGTTC.

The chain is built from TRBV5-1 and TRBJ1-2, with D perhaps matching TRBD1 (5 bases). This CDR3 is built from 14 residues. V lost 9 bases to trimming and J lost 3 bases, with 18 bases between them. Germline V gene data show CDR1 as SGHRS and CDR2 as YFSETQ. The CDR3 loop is CATSRTGGDYGYTF. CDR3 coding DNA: TGCGCCACCTCCCGGACGGGGGGGGACTATGGCTACACCTTC.

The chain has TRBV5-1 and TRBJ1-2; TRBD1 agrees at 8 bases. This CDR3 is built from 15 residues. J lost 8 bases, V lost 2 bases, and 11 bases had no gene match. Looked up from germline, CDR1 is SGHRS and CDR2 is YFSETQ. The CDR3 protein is CASSLTGGSPGGYTF. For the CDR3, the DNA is TGCGCCAGCAGCTTAACAGGGGGTTCACCGGGAGGCTACACCTTC.

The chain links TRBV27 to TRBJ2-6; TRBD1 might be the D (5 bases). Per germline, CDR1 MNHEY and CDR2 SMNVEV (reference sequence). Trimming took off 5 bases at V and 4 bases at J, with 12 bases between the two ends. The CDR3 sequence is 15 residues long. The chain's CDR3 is CASSLYSGGANVLTF. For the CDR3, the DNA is TGTGCCAGCAGTCTCTACTCAGGGGGGGCCAACGTCCTGACTTTC.

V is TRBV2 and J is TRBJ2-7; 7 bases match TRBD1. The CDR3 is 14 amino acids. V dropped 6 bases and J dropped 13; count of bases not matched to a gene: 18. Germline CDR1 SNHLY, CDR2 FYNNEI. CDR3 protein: CASRDLTGVAPQYV. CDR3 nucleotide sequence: TGTGCCAGCAGGGACCTAACAGGGGTTGCCCCCCAATACGTC.

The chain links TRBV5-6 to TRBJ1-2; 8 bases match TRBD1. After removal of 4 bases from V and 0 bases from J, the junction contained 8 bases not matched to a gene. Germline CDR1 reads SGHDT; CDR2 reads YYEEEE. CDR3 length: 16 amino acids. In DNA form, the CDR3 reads TGTGCCAGCAGCATACCTGGGACAGGAACTAACTATGGCTACACCTTC. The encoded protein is CASSIPGTGTNYGYTF.

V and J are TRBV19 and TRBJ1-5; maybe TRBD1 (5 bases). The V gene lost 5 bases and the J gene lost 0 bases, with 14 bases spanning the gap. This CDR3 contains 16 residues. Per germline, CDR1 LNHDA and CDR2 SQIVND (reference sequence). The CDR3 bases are TGTGCCAGTAGTGGCTCCGGGGGGTATAGCAATCAGCCCCAGCATTTT. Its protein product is CASSGSGGYSNQPQHF.

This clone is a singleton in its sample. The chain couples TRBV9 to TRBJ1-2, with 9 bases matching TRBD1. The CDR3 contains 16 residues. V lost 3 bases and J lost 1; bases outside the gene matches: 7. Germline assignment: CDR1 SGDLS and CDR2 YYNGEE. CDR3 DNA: TGTGCCAGCAGCGCCGGACAGGGGAGGGGTAACTATGGCTACACCTTC. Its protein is CASSAGQGRGNYGYTF. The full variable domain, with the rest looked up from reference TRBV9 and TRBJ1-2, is DSGVTQTPKHLITATGQRVTLRCSPRSGDLSVYWYQQSLDQGLQFLIQYYNGEERAKGNILERFSAQQFPDLHSELNLSSLELGDSALYFCASSAGQGRGNYGYTFGSGTRLTVV.

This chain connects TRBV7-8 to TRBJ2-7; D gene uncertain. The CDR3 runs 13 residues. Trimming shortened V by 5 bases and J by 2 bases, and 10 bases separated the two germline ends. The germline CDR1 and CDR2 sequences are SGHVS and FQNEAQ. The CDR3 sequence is CASSIAEAYEQYV. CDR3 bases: TGTGCCAGCAGCATCGCCGAGGCCTACGAGCAGTACGTC.